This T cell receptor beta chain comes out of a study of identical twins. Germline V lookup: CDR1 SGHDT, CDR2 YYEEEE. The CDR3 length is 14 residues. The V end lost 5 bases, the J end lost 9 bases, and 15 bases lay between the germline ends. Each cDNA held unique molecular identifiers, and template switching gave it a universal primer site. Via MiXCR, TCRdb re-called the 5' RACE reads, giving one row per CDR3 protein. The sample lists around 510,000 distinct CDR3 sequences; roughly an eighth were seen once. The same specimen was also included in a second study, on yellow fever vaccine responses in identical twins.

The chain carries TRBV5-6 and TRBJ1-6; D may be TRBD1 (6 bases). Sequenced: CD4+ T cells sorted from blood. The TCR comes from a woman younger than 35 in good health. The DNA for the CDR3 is TGTGCCAGCAGGCAATACTCCAGGGGTTCACCCCTCCACTTT. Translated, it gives CASRQYSRGSPLHF. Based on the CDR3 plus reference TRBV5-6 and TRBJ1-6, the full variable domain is DAGVTQSPTHLIKTRGQQVTLRCSPKSGHDTVSWYQQALGQGPQFIFQYYEEEERQRGNFPDRFSGHQFPNYSSELNVNALLLGDSALYLCASRQYSRGSPLHFGNGTRLTVT.